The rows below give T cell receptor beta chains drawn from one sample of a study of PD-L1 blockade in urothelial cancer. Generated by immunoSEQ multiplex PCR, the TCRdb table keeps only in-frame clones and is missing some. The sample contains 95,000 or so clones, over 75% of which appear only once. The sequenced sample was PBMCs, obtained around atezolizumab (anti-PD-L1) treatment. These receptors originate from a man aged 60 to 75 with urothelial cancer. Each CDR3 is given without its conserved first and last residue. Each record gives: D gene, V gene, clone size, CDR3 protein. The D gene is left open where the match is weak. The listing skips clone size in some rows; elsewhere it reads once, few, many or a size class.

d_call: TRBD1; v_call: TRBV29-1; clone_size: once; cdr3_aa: SVERDSQTGELF
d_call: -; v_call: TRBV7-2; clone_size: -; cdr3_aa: ASSLERVYGYT
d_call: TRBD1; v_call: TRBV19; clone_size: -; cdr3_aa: ASSPTGSGNEQF
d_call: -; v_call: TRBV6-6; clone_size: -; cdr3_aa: ASSYWQTTDTQY
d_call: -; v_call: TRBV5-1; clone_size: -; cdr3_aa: ASSYSQGSYNEQF
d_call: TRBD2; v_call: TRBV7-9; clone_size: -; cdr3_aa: ASSSTLELAVSEQF
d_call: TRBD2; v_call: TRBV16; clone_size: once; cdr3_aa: ASSPAVGLAGDTQY
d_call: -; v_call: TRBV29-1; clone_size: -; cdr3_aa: SVGLYNEQF
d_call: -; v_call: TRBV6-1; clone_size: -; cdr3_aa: ASTADRSDTQY
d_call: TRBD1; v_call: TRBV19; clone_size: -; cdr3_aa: ASSIGGTGVNSPLH
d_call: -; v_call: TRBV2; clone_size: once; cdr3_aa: ASSEVPGTDTQY
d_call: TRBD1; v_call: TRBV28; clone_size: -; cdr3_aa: ASSPGQGQPSYTGELF
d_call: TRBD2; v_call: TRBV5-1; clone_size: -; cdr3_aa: ASSFTSGRGYNEQF
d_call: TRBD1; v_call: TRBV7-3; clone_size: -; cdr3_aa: ASSGQGGGELF
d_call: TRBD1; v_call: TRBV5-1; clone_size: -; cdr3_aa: ASSITALGQKF
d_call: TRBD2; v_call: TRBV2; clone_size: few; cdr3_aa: ASTRTSGRSGETQY
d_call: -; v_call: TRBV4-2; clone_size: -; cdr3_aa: ASSQEISKAEQF
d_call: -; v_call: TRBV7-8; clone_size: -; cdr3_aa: ASSDQFPGTDTQY
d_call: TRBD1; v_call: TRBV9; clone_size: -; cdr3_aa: ASSVARDRVNSPLH
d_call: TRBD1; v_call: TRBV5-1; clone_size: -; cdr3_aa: ASRLRQGAVNTEAF
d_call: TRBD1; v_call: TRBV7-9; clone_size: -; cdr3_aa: ASRPGTGSWNGYT
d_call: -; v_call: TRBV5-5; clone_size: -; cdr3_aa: ASSLAWDTLNIQY
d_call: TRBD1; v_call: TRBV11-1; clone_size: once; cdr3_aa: ASSPGEQGAFETQY
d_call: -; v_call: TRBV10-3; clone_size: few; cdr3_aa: AISESGGRLGEQY
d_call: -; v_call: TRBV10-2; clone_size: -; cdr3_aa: ASSFNRGGYEQY
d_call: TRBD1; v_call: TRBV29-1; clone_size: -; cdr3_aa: SVGVGGTGPPGDTQY
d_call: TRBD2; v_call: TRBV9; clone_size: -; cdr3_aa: ASSIRDWEGNEQF
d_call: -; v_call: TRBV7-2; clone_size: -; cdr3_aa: ASSLRQNEQY
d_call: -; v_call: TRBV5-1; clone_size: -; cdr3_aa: ASREALLHSGANVLT
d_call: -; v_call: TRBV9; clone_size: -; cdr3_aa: ASSALSNTEAF
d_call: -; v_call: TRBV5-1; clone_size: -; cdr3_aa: ASSLSFNQPQH
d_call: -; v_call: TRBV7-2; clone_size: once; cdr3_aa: ASSLDRGSNQPQH
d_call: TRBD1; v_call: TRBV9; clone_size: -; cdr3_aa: ASSPTGLAYEQY
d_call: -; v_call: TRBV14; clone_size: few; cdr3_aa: ASSQEQVQVDEQF
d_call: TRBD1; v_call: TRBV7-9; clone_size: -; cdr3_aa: ASSRSGGAETQY
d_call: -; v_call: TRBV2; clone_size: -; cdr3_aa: ASSLGASYGYT
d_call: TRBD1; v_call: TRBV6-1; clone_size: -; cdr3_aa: ASTPTGVSFGQY
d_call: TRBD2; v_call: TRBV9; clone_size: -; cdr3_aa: ASSQTSGGPRTDTQY
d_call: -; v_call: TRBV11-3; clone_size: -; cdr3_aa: ASSFSGVSDTQY
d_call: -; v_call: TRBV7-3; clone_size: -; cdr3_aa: ASSTGDPGDYEQY
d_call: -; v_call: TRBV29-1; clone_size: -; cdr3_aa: SVVGRAYEQY
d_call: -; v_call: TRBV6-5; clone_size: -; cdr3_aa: ASSFEDSNNEQF
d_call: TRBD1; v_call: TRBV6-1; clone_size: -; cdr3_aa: ASSGGQQYEQY
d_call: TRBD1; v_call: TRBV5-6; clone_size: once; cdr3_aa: ASSLGGQGFNTGELF
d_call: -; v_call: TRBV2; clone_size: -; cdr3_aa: ASSAQTALGTDTQY
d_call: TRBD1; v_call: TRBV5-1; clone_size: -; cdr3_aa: ASSFRTGDSGANVLT
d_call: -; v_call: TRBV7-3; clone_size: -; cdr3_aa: ASSPGPAWDEQY
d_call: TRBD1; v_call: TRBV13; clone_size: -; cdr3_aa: ASSSNRGRGNTIY
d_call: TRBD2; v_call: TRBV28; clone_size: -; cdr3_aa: ASTASGRDSDTQY
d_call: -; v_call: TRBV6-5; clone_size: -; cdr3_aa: ASSYSTANTEAF
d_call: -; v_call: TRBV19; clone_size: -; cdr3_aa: ASSTLAGYEQY
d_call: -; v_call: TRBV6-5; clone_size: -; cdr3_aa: ASSSQGSGGYT